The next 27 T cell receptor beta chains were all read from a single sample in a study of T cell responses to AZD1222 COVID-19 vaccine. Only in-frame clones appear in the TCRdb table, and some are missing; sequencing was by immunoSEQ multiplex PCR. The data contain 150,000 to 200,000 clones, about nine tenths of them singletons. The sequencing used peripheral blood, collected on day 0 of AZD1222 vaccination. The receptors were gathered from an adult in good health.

CDR3 DNA sequence: TGTGCCAGCAGCAAAGGAGCAGGGGGCGGTGGAAACACCATATATTTT. This sequence encodes CASSKGAGGGGNTIYF. The V call is TRBV21-1, the J call TRBJ1-3; TRBD1, the D gene given by the table, was not confirmed from the DNA. TRBV21-1 is annotated as a pseudogene. CDR3 length equals 16 residues.

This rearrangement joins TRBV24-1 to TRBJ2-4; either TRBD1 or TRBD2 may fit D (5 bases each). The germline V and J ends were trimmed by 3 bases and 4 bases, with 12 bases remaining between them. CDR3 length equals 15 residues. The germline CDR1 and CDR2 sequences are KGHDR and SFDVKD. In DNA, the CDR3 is TGTGCCACCAGTGATGGGGACGGCAGAAAAAACATTCAGTACTTC. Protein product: CATSDGDGRKNIQYF.

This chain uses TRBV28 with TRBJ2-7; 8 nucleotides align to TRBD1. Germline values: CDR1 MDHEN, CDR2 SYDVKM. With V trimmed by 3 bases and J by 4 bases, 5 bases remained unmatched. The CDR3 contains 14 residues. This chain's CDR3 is CASSFRGLIYEQYF. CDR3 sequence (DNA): TGTGCCAGCAGTTTCAGGGGGCTTATTTACGAGCAGTACTTC.

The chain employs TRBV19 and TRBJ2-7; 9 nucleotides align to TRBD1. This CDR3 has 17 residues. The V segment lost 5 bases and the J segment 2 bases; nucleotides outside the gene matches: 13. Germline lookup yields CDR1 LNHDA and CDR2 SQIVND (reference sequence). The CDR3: CASSPPPGQGHTYEQYF. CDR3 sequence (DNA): TGTGCCAGTAGTCCCCCCCCGGGACAGGGTCATACCTACGAGCAGTACTTC. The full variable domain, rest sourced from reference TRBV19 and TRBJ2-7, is DGGITQSPKYLFRKEGQNVTLSCEQNLNHDAMYWYRQDPGQGLRLIYYSQIVNDFQKGDIAEGYSVSREKKESFPLTVTSAQKNPTAFYLCASSPPPGQGHTYEQYFGPGTRLTVT.

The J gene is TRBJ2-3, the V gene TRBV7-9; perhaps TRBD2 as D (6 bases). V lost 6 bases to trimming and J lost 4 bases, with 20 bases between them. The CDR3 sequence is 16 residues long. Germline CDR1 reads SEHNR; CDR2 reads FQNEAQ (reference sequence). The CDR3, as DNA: TGTGCCAGCAGATGGTTGCGGGGCGGTGGGGCAGATACGCAGTATTTT. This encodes CASRWLRGGGADTQYF. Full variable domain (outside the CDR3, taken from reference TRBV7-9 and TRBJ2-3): DTGVSQNPRHKITKRGQNVTFRCDPISEHNRLYWYRQTLGQGPEFLTYFQNEAQLEKSRLLSDRFSAERPKGSFSTLEIQRTEQGDSAMYLCASRWLRGGGADTQYFGPGTRLTVL.

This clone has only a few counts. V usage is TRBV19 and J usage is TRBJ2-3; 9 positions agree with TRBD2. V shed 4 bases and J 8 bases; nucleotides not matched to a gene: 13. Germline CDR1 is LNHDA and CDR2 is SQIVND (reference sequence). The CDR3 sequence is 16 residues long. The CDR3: CASSRLAGVEGVTQYF. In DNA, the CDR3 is TGTGCCAGTAGTAGATTAGCGGGGGTCGAGGGAGTTACGCAGTATTTT.

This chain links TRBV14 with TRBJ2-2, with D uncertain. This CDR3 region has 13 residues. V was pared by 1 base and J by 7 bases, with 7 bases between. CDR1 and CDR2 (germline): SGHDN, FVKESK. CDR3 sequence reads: CASSQGGNGELFF. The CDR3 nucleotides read TGTGCCAGCAGCCAAGGCGGCAACGGGGAGCTGTTTTTT.

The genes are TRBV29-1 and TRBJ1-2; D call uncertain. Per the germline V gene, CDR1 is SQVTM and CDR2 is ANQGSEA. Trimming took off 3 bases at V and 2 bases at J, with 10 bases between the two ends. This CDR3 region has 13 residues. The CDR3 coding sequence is TGCAGCGTTGATCTCGCGGGAAACTATGGCTACACCTTC. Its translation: CSVDLAGNYGYTF.

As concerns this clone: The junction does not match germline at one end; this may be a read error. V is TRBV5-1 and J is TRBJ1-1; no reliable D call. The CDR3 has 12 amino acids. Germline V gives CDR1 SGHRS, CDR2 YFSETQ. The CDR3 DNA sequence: TGCGCCAGCAGCTTGGGGAACATTGAAGCTTTCTTT. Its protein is CASSLGNIEAFF.

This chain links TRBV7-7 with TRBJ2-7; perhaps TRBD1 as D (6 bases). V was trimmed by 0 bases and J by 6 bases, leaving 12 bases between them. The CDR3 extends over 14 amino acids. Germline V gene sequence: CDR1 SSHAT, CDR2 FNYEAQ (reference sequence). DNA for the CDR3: TGTGCCAGCAGCTTAGCGCCCCAGGGGAGCGAGCAGTACTTC. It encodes CASSLAPQGSEQYF.

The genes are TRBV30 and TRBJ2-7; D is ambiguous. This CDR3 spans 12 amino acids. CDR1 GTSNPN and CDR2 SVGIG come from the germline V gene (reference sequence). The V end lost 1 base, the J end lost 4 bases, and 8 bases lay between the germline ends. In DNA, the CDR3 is TGTGCCTGGAGTGGACCCCCTTACGAGCAGTACTTC. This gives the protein CAWSGPPYEQYF.

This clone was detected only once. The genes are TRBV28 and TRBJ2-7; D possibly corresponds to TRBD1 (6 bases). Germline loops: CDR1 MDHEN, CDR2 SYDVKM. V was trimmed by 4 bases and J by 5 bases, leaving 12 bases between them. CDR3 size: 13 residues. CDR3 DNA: TGTGCCAGCAGTTGGGGACAAAGGAACGAGCAGTACTTC. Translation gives CASSWGQRNEQYF.

For the CDR3, the DNA is TGTGCCAGCAGCTTAATTGCCCAAGAGACCCAGTACTTC. As protein: CASSLIAQETQYF. The V call is TRBV7-9, the J call TRBJ2-5; D unclear. Germline V gene lookup returns CDR1 SEHNR and CDR2 FQNEAQ (reference sequence). This CDR3 spans 13 amino acids. V lost 2 bases, J lost 1 base, and 5 bases lay in between.

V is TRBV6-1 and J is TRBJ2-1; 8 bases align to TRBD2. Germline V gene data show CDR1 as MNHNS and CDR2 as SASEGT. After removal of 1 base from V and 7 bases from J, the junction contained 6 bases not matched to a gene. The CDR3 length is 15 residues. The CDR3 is CASSEGAGGLNEQFF. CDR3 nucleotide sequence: TGTGCCAGCAGTGAAGGGGCGGGAGGCCTAAATGAGCAGTTCTTC.

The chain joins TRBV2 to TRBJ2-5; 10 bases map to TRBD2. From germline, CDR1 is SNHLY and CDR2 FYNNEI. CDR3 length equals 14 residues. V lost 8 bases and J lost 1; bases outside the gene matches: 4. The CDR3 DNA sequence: TGTGCCAGCCGGACTAGCGGTCTCCAAGAGACCCAGTACTTC. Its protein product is CASRTSGLQETQYF.

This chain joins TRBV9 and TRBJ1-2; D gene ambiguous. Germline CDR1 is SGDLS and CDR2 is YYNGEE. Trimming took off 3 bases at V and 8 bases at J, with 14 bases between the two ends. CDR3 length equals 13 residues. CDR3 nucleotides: TGTGCCAGCAGCGCGGAGGGCGGGGTCGGCTACACCTTC. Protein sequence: CASSAEGGVGYTF.

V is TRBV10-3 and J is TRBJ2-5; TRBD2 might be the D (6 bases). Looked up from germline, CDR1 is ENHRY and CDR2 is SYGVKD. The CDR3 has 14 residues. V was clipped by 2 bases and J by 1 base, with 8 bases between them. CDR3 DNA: TGTGCCATCAGTGAGCCGGGAGTCCAAGAGACCCAGTACTTC. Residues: CAISEPGVQETQYF.

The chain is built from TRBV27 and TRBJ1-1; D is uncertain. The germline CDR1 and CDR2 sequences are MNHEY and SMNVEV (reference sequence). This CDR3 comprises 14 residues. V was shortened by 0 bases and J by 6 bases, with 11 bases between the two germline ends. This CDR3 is CASSLSPVKAEAFF. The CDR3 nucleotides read TGTGCCAGCAGTTTATCCCCGGTTAAAGCTGAAGCTTTCTTT.

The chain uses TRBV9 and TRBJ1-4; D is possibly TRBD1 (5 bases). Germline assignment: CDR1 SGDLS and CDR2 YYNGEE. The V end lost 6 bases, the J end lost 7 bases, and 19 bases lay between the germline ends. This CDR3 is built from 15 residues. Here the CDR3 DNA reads TGTGCCAGCACCCCGGCTGTGTCGGGGGGTGAAAAACTGTTTTTT. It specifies CASTPAVSGGEKLFF.

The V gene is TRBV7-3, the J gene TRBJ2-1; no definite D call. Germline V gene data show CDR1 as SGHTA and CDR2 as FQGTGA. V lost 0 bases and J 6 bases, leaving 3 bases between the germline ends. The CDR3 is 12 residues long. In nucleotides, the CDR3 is TGTGCCAGCAGCTTAACGGTCAATGAGCAGTTCTTC. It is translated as CASSLTVNEQFF. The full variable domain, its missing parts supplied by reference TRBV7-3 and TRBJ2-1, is GAGVSQTPSNKVTEKGKYVELRCDPISGHTALYWYRQSLGQGPEFLIYFQGTGAADDSGLPNDRFFAVRPEGSVSTLKIQRTERGDSAVYLCASSLTVNEQFFGPGTRLTVL.

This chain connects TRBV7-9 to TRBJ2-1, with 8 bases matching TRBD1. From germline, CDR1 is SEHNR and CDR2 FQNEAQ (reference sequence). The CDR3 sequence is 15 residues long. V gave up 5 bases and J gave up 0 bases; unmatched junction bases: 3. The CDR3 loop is CASSIDRGSYNEQFF. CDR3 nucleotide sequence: TGTGCCAGCAGCATCGACAGGGGCTCCTACAATGAGCAGTTCTTC.

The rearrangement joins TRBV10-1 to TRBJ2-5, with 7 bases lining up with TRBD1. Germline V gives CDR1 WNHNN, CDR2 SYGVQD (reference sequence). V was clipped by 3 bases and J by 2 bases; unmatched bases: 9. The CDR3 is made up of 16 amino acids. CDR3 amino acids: CASSESRGLLQETQYF. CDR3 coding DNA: TGCGCCAGCAGTGAATCAAGGGGGCTTCTTCAAGAGACCCAGTACTTC.

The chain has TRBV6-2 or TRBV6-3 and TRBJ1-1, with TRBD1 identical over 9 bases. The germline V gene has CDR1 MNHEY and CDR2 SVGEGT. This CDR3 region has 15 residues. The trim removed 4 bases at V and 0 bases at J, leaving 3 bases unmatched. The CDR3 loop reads CASSSTGGVNTEAFF. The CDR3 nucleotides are TGTGCCAGCAGTTCGACAGGGGGTGTGAACACTGAAGCTTTCTTT.

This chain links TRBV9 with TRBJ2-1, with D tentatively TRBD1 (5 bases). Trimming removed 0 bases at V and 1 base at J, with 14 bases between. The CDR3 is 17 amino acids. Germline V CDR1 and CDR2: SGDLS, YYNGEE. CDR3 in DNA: TGTGCCAGCAGCGTAGGGGGCGGCTCTGGGTCCTACAATGAGCAGTTCTTC. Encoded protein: CASSVGGGSGSYNEQFF.

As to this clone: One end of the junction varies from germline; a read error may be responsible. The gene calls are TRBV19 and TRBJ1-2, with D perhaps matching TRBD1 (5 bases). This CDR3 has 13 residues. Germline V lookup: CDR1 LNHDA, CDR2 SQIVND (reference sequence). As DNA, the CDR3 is TGTGCCAGTAGTATAGAGACCCGGATGGGGCTCGCCTTC. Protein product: CASSIETRMGLAF.

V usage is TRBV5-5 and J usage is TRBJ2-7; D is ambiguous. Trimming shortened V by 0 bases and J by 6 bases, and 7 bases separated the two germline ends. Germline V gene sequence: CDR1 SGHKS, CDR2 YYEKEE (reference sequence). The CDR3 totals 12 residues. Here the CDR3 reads CASSLALPEQYF. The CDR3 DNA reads TGTGCCAGCAGCTTGGCTCTACCCGAGCAGTACTTC.

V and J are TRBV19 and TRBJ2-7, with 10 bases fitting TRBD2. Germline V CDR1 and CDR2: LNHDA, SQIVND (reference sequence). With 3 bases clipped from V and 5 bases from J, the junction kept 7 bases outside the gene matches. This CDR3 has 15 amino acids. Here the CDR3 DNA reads TGTGCCAGTAGTATGACTTCTAGCGGGAGCAACGAGCAGTACTTC. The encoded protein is CASSMTSSGSNEQYF.